This T cell receptor beta chain is from a study of blood T cell repertoires in COVID-19 (TCRdb year 2020). General notes on the study: Samples covering the acute and convalescent phases of COVID-19 were provided by collaborators in the United States, Italy and Spain. The prospective study material was composed of cDNA or gDNA derived from T cells, B-cell-depleted T cells, or PBMCs. The repertoires were released in a freely available public database intended as a resource for research on the immune response to SARS-CoV-2. Nearly every sample came with metadata listing a de-identified subject ID, COVID-19 status, age in years and sex. Samples were obtained from the ongoing ImmuneRACE study (first 160 participants) and from 1,000 to 1,500 subjects provided by 6 global collaborators. Where available, HLA class I and class II types were taken from metadata supplied by the sample provider and were not determined by assay-based typing. Subjects who had been exposed to COVID-19, were actively infected with it, or had recovered from it provided the deeply sampled blood TCRbeta repertoires that made up the dataset. Study-wide findings and limitations: The amount of clinical and demographic metadata varied by source and participant and was provided uncurated.

TCRbeta CDR3 regions were amplified from genomic DNA using the immunoSEQ Assay, a bias-controlled multiplex PCR. In the authors' own workflow: The number of nucleated cells in each sample was estimated by amplification of reference gene primers within the assay. To quantify the absolute abundance of each unique TCRbeta CDR3 rearrangement, sequence reads were collapsed and filtered. For each sample, productive Simpson clonality was calculated by taking the square root of Simpson's diversity index across productive rearrangements. In TCRdb, the immuneACCESS table is reduced to in-frame sequences with V and J assigned. These tables do not hold every clone; where another copy was compared, an unresolved V gene accounts for under half, and the others remain unexplained. That table gives V, J and clone size, and the DNA gave D and trimming. In all, the sample holds 350,000 to 450,000 clones, and around 88% of those were seen once. The ten largest make up around 7.5% of the sample.

One collaborating source in Seattle enrolled patients while the patients were actively infected and followed the patients over time throughout the course of disease. Each collaborating institution followed its own protocols to collect whole blood in K2EDTA tubes. Collaborator samples were shipped for TCRbeta analysis as frozen whole blood, isolated PBMCs, or DNA extracted from either sample type. Worth noting for this clone: Its antigen specificity is not known. No per-base quality is available; no much larger clone lies one base away.

The material sequenced was peripheral blood. The clonotype was recovered from a woman aged 60 to 75 with COVID-19, enrolled during active disease.

The sequence in DNA is TGTGCCAGCAGGGTAACCAGGGCCTCTGAAGCTTTCTTT. Translated, it reads CASRVTRASEAFF. The chain uses TRBV6-5 and TRBJ1-1; a tentative D call is TRBD1 (5 bases match). The junction shows trimming of 6 bases on V and 6 bases on J, plus 14 bases between the germline ends. CDR1 and CDR2 (MNHEY, SVGAGI) derive from the germline V gene. The CDR3 holds 13 amino acids from the cysteine to the phenylalanine. Solely the CDR3 DNA is kept, with 39 bases framed from the first base.